This T cell receptor beta chain emerged from a study of OX40 agonist ivuxolimab in advanced cancers. Study background: With ivuxolimab, an agonistic anti-OX40 (CD134) antibody, patients were treated. Averaging approximately 60 years in age, with a range of roughly 23 to 80, the cohort was 65% to 90% male. Findings of the study overall: Antigen specificity remained undetermined for the expanded peripheral T cells. The average count of expanded clones was higher among CD8+ T cells than among CD4+.

The J segment lost 3 bases and the V segment lost 3 bases, leaving 1 base of the junction unmatched. The CDR3 has 14 residues. CDR1 and CDR2 from the germline V gene are MNHNS and SASEGT. As regards this clone: Its antigen is not known. The same CDR3 arises from other DNA sequences in this sample as well.

Using immunoSEQ multiplex PCR, the repertoire was profiled, and TCRdb retains in-frame clones only, with some absent. The sample carries some 60,000 clones, around 90% recorded once. The clonotype originates from an adult with an advanced solid tumor such as melanoma, head and neck, liver or kidney cancer. Sequencing used CD4+ or CD8+ T cells sorted from blood, obtained in a trial of the OX40 agonist ivuxolimab. The rearrangement links TRBV6-1 to TRBJ2-7; 11 nucleotides align to TRBD1. The CDR3 loop reads CASSEGTGGYEQYF. The CDR3 coding sequence is TGTGCCAGCAGTGAGGGGACAGGGGGCTACGAGCAGTACTTC.